This note documents a single T cell receptor (beta chain) sequence. As yet, its antigen is unknown. This record belongs to a study of monozygotic twins with inflammatory bowel disease. Study-level points and caveats: The study supported no single strong signal or clonotype linked to IBD.

Reanalyzing the 5' RACE reads, TCRdb keeps one entry per CDR3 protein, without DNA. This sample's clone table lists around 380,000 distinct CDR3 sequences. The CDR3 loop spans 18 amino acids. The V gene's germline CDR1 is SGHAT and CDR2 FQNNGV. Input material: blood. The sequence was collected from a human donor with ulcerative colitis or Crohn's disease, or a healthy co-twin of an affected twin (not recorded which). The rearrangement joins TRBV11-2 to TRBJ2-4; the TRBD2 assignment by TCRdb is unverifiable without DNA. The CDR3 is CASSLVGGSAIAKNIQYF.